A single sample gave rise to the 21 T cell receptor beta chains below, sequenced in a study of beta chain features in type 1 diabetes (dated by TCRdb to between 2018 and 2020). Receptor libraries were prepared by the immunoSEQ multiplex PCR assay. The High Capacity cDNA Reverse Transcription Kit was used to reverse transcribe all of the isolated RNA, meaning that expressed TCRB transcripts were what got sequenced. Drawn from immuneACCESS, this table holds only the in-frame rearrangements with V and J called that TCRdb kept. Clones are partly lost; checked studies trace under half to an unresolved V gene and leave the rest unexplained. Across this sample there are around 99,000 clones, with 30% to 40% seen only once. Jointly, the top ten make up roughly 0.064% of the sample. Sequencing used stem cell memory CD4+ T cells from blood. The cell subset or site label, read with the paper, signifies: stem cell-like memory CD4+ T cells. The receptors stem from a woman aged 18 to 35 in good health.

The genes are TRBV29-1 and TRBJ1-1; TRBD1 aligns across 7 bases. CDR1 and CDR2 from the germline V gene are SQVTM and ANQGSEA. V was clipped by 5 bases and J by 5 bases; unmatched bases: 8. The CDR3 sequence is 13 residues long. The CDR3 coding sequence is TGCAGCGTTCTAGGGGGCTTGCGTACTGAAGCTTTCTTT. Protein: CSVLGGLRTEAFF.

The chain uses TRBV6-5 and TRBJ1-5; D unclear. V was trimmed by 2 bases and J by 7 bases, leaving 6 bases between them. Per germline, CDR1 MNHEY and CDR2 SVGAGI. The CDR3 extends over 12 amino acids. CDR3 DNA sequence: TGTGCCAGCAGTTACAGCACCCAGCCCCAGCATTTT. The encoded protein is CASSYSTQPQHF.

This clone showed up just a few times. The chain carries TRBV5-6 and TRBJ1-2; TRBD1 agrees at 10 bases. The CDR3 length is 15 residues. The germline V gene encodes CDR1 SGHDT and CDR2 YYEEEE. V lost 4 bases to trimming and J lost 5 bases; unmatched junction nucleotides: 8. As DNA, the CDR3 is TGTGCCAGCAGCAAGGGACAGGGGAAAGGGTATGGCTACACCTTC. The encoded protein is CASSKGQGKGYGYTF.

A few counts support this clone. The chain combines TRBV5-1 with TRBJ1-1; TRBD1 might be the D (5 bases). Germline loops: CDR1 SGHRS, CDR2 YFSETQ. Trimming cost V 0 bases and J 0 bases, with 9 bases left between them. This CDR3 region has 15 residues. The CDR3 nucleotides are TGCGCCAGCAGCTTGGACCCAGGGATGAACACTGAAGCTTTCTTT. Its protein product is CASSLDPGMNTEAFF.

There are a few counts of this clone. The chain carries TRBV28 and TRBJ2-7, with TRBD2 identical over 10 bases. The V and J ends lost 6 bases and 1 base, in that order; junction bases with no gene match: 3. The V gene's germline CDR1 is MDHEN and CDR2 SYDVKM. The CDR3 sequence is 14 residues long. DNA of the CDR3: TGTGCCAGCAGAGGGACTAGCGTATCCTACGAGCAGTACTTC. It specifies CASRGTSVSYEQYF.

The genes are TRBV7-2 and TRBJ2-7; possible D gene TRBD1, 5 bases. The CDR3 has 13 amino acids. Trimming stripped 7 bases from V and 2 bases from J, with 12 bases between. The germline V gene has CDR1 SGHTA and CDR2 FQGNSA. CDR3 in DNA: TGTGCCAGCACCCCGCAGGGAACCTACGAGCAGTACTTC. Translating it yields CASTPQGTYEQYF.

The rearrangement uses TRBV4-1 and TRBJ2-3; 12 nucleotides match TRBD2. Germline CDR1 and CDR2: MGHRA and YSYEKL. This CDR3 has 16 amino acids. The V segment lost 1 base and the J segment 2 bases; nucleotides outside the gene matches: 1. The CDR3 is CASSQASGRATDTQYF. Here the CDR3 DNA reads TGCGCCAGCAGCCAAGCTAGCGGGAGGGCCACAGATACGCAGTATTTT.

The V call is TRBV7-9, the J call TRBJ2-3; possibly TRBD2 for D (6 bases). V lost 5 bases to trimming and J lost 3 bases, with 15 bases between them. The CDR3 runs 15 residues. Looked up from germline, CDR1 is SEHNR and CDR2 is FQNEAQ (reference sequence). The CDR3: CASSPRRGRTDTQYF. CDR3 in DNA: TGTGCCAGCAGCCCCCGACGGGGGAGAACAGATACGCAGTATTTT.

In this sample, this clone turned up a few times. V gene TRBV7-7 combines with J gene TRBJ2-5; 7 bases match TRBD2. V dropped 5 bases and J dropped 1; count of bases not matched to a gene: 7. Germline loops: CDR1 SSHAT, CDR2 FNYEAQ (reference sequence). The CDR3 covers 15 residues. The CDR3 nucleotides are TGTGCCAGCAGCCGGGACTACCTCTTCCAAGAGACCCAGTACTTC. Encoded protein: CASSRDYLFQETQYF.

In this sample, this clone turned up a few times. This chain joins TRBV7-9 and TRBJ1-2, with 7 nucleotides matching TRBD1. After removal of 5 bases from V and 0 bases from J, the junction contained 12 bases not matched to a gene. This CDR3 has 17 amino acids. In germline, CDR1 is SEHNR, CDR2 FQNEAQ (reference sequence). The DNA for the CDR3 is TGTGCCAGCAGCCCGGGGACAGCTGTAAAAGCTAACTATGGCTACACCTTC. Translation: CASSPGTAVKANYGYTF.

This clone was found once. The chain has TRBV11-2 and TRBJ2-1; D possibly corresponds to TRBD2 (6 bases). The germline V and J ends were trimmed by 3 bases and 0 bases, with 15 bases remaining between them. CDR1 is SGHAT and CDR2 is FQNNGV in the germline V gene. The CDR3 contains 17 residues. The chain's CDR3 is CASSLGRGRGSYNEQFF. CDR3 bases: TGTGCCAGCAGCTTGGGTCGAGGGCGGGGCTCCTACAATGAGCAGTTCTTC.

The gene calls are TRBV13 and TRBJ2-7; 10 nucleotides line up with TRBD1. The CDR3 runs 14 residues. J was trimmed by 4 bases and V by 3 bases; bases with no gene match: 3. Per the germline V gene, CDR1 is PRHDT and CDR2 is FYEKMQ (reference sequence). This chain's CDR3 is CASSLTGGEYEQYF. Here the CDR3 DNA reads TGTGCCAGCAGCTTGACAGGGGGCGAGTACGAGCAGTACTTC.

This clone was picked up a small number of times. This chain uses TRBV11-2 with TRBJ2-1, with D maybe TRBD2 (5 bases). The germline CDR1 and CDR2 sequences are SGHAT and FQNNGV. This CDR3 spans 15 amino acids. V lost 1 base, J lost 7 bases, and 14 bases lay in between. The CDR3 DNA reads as TGTGCCAGCAGCTTAGCGGTACTAGGTTTAAATGAGCAGTTCTTC. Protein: CASSLAVLGLNEQFF.

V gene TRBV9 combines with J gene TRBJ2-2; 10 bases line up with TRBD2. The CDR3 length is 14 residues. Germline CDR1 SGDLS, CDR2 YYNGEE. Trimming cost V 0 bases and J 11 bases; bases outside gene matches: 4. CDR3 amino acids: CASSVALAGVELFF. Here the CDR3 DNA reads TGTGCCAGCAGCGTAGCCCTAGCGGGAGTCGAGCTGTTTTTT.

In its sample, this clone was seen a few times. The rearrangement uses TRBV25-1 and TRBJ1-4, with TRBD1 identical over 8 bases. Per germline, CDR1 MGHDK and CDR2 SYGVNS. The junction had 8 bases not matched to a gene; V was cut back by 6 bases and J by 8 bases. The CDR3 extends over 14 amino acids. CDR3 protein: CASRGGTGWEKLFF. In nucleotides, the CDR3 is TGTGCCAGCAGAGGGGGGACAGGATGGGAAAAACTGTTTTTT.

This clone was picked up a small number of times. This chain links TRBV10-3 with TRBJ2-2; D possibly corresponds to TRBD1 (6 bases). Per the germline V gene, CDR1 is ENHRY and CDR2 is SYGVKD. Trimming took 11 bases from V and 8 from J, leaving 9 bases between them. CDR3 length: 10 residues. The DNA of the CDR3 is TGTGCCGCCGGGACAGGGGAGCTGTTTTTT. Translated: CAAGTGELFF.

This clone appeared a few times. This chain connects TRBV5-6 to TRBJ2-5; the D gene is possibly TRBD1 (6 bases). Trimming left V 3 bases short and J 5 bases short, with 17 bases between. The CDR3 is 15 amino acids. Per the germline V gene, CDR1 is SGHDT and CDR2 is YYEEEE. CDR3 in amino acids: CASSYQTGIGETQYF. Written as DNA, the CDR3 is TGTGCCAGCAGCTATCAGACAGGAATCGGGGAGACCCAGTACTTC.

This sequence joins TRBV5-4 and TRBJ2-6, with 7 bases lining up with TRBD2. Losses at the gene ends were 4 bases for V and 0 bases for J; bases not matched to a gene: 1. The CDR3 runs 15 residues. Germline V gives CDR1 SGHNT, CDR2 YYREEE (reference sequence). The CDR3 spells CASSRGGSGANVLTF. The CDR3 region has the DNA TGTGCCAGCAGCCGCGGGGGCTCTGGGGCCAACGTCCTGACTTTC.

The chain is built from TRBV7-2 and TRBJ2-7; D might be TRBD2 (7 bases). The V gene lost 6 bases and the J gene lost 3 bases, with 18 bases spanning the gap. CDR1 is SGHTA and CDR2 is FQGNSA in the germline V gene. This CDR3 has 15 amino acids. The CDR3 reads CASRPPGGGSYEQYF. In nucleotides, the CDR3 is TGTGCCAGCAGACCACCGGGGGGCGGGAGCTACGAGCAGTACTTC.

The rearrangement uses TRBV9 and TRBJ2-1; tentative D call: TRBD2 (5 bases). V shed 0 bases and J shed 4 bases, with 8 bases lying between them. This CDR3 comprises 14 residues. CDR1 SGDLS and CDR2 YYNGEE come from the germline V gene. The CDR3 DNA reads TGTGCCAGCAGCGTAGGGACTCATTACAATGAGCAGTTCTTC. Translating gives CASSVGTHYNEQFF.

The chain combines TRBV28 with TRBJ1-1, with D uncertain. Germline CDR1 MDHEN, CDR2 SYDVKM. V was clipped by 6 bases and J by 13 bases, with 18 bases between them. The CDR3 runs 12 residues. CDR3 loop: CASRRDSPELFF. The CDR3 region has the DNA TGTGCCAGCAGACGGGATTCCCCAGAGCTTTTCTTT.